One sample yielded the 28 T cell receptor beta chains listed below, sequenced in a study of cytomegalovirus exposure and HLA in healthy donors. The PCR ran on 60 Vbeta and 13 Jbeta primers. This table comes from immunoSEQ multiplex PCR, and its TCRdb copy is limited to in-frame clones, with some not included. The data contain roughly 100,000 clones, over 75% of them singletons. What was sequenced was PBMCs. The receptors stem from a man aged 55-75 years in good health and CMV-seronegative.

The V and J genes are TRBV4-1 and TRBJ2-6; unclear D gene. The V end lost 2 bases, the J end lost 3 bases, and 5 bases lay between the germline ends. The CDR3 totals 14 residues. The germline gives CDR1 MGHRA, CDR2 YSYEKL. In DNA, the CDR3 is TGCGCCAGCAGCCAACAGTTTGGGGCCAACGTCCTGACTTTC. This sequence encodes CASSQQFGANVLTF.

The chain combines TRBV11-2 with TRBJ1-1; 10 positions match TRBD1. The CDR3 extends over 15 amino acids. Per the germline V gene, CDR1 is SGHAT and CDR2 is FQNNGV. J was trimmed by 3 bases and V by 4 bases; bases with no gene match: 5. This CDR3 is CASSWWTGGDTEAFF. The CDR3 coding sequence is TGTGCCAGCAGCTGGTGGACAGGGGGGGACACTGAAGCTTTCTTT.

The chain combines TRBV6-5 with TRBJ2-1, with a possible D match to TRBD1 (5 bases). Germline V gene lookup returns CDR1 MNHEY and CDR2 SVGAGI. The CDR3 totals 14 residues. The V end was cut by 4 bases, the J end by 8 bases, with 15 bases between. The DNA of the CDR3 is TGTGCCAGCAGTTCCCGATTAGAAGGGGATGAGCAGTTCTTC. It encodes CASSSRLEGDEQFF.

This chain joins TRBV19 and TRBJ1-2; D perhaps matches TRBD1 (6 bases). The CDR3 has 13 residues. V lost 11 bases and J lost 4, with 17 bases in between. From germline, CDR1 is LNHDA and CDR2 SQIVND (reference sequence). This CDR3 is CAVRGGMIYGYTF. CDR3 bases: TGTGCCGTGAGGGGGGGGATGATCTATGGCTACACCTTC.

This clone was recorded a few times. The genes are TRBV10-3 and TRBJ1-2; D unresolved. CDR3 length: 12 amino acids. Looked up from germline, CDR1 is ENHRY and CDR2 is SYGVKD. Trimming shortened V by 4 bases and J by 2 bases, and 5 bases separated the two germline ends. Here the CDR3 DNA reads TGTGCCATCAGTGTACAGAACTATGGCTACACCTTC. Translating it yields CAISVQNYGYTF.

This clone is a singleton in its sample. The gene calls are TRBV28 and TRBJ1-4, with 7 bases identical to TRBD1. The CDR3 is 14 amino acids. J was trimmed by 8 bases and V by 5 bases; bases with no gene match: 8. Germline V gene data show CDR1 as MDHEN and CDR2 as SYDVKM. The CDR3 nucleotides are TGTGCCAGCAGTCGTTGGGACAGAAAAGAAAAACTGTTTTTT. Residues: CASSRWDRKEKLFF.

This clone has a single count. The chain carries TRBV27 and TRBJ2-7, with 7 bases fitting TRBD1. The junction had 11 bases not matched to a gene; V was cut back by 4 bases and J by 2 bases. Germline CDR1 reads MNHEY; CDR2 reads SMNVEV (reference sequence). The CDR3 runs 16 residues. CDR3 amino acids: CASSSPGQENPYEQYF. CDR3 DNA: TGTGCCAGCAGTTCCCCAGGACAGGAGAATCCCTACGAGCAGTACTTC.

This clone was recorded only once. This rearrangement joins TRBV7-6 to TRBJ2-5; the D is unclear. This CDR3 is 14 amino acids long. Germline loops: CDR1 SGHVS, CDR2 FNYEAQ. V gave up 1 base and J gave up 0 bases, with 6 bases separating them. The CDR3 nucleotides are TGTGCCAGCAGCTTAGGAGCGTACCAAGAGACCCAGTACTTC. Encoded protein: CASSLGAYQETQYF.

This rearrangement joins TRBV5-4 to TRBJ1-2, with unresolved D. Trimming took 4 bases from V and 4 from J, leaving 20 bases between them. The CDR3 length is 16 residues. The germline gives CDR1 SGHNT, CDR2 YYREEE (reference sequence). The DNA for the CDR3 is TGTGCCAGCAGCCCAGCGGGCGGAAGGACTCCCTATGGCTACACCTTC. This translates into CASSPAGGRTPYGYTF.

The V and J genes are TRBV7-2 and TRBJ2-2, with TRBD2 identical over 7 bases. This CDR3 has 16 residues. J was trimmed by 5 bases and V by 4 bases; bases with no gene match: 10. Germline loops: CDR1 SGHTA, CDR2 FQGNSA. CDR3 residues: CASSWGSGGDTGELFF. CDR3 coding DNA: TGTGCCAGCAGCTGGGGGTCGGGGGGAGATACCGGGGAGCTGTTTTTT.

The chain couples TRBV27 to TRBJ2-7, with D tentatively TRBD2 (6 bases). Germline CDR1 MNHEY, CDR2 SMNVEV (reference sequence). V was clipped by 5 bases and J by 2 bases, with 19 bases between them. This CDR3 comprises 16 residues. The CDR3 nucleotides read TGTGCCAGCAGTCCGACTTATAGGGGACTTACCTACGAGCAGTACGTC. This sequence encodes CASSPTYRGLTYEQYV.

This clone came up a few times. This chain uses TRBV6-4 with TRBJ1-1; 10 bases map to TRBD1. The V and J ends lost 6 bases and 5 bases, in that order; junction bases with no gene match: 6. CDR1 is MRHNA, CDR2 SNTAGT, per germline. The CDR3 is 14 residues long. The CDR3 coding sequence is TGTGCCAGCAGGCCGGACAGGGGGAGTACTGAAGCTTTCTTT. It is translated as CASRPDRGSTEAFF.

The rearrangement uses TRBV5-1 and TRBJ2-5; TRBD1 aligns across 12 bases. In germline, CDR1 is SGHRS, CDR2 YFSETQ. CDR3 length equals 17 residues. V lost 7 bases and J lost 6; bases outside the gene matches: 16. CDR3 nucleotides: TGCGCCAGCTCGCCTGGGACAGGGGGCGTATATGTCCAGACCCAGTACTTC. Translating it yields CASSPGTGGVYVQTQYF.

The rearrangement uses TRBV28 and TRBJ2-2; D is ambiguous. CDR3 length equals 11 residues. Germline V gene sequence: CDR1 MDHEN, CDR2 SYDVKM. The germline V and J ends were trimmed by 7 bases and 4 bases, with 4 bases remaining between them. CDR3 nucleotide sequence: TGTGCCAGCAAGAGCACCGGGGAGCTGTTTTTT. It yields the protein CASKSTGELFF.

The CDR3 nucleotides read TGTGCCAGCATAATAGCGGGGGCCTACAATGAGCAGTTCTTC. It is translated as CASIIAGAYNEQFF. The V call is TRBV28, the J call TRBJ2-1; TRBD2 aligns across 9 bases. The CDR3 is 14 residues long. Trimming took 7 bases from V and 2 from J; bases not matched to a gene: 3. Germline values: CDR1 MDHEN, CDR2 SYDVKM.

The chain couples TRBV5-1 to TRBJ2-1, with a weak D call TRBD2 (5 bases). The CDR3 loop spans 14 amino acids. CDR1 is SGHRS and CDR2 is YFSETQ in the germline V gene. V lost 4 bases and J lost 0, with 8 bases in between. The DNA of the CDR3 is TGCGCCAGCAGCCCCGGAGGCTCCTACAATGAGCAGTTCTTC. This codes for CASSPGGSYNEQFF.

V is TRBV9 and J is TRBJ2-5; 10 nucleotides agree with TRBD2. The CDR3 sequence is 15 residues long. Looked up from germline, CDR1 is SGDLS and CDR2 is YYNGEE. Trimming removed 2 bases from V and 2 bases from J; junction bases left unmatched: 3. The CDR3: CASSVSAGGQETQYF. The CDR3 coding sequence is TGTGCCAGCAGCGTCTCAGCGGGGGGGCAAGAGACCCAGTACTTC.

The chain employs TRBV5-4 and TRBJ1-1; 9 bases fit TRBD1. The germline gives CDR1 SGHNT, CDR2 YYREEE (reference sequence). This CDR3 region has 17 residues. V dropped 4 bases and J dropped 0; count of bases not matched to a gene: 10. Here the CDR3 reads CASSQTGGGTMNTEAFF. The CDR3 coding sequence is TGTGCCAGCAGCCAGACAGGGGGTGGAACAATGAACACTGAAGCTTTCTTT. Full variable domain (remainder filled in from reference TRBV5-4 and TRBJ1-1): ETGVTQSPTHLIKTRGQQVTLRCSSQSGHNTVSWYQQALGQGPQFIFQYYREEENGRGNFPPRFSGLQFPNYSSELNVNALELDDSALYLCASSQTGGGTMNTEAFFGQGTRLTVV.

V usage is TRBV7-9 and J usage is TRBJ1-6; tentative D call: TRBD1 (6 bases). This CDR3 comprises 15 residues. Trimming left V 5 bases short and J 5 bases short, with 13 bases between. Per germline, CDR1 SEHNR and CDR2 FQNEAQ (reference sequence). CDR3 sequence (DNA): TGTGCCAGCAGCCTCGGGGACAAAAATAATTCACCCCTCCACTTT. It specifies CASSLGDKNNSPLHF.

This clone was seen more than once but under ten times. In DNA form, the CDR3 reads TGCGCCAGCAGGCCTCCGGCGGACACCGGGGAGCTGTTTTTT. Translated: CASRPPADTGELFF. The chain links TRBV5-1 to TRBJ2-2, with unresolved D. Germline CDR1 is SGHRS and CDR2 is YFSETQ. Trimming shortened V by 5 bases and J by 3 bases, and 11 bases separated the two germline ends. This CDR3 region has 14 residues.

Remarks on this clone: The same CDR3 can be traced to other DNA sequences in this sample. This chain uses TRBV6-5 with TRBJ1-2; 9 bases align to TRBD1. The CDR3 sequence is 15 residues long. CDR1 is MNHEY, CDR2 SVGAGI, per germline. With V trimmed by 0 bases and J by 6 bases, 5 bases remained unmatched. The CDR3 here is CASSYSNRGRDGYTF. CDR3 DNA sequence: TGTGCCAGCAGTTACTCGAACAGGGGGCGGGATGGCTACACCTTC.

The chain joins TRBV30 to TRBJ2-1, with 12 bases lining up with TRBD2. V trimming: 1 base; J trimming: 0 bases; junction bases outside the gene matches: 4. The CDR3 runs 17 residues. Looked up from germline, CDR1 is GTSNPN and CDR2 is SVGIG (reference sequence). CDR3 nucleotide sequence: TGTGCCTGGAGTGGGACTAGCGGGGTCCCCTCCTACAATGAGCAGTTCTTC. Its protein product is CAWSGTSGVPSYNEQFF.

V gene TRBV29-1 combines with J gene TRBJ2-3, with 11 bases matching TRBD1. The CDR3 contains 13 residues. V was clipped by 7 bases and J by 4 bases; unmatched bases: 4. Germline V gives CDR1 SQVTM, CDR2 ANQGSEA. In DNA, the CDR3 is TGCAGCGGAGGGGACAGGGGGTCAGATACGCAGTATTTT. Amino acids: CSGGDRGSDTQYF.

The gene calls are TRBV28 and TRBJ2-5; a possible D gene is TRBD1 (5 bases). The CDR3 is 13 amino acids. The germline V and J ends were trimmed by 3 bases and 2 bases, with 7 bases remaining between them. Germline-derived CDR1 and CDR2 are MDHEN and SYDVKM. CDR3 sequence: CASSLGQQETQYF. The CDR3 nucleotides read TGTGCCAGCAGTTTGGGGCAGCAAGAGACCCAGTACTTC.

The CDR3 region is CASSESGTSAFF. The CDR3 DNA reads as TGTGCCAGCAGTGAGTCCGGGACAAGCGCTTTCTTT. V gene TRBV6-1 combines with J gene TRBJ1-1; D is perhaps TRBD1 (6 bases). This CDR3 spans 12 amino acids. Germline loops: CDR1 MNHNS, CDR2 SASEGT. Between the trimmed V and J ends, which lost 3 bases and 11 bases, there was a span of 13 bases.

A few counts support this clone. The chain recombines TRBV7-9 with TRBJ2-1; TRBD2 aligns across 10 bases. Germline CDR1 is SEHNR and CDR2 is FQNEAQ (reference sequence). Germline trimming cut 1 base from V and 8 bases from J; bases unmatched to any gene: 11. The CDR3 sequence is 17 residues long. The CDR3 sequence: CASSLGLSGGGGDEQFF. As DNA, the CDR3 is TGTGCCAGCAGCTTAGGACTCAGCGGGGGGGGAGGCGATGAGCAGTTCTTC.

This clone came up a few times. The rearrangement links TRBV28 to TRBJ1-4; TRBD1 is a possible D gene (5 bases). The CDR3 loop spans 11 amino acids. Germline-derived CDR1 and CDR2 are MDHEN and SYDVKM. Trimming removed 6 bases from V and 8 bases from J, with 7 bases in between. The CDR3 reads CASSGGEKLFF. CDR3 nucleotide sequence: TGTGCCAGCAGCGGGGGGGAAAAACTGTTTTTT.

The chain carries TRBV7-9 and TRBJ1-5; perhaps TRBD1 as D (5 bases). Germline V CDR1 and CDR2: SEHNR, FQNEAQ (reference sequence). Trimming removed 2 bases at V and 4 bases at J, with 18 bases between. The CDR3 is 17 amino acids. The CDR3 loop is CASSLYASGTHNQPQHF. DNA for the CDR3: TGTGCCAGCAGCTTATATGCCTCCGGGACTCATAATCAGCCCCAGCATTTT.